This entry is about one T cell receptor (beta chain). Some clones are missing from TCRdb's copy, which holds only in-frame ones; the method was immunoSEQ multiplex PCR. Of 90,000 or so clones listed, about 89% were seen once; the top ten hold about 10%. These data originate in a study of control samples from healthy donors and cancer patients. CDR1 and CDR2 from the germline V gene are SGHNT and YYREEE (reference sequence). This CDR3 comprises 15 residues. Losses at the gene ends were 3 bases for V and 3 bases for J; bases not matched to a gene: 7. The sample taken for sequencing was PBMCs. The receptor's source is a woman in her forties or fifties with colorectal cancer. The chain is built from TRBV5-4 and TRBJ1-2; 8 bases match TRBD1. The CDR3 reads CASSSQGQADYGYTF. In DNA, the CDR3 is TGTGCCAGCAGCTCACAGGGACAGGCGGACTATGGCTACACCTTC.